The 23 T cell receptor beta chains listed next were all sequenced from one sample in a study of shared clonotypes between healthy human individuals. The naive CD8 fraction comprised CD45RO-negative cells positively selected for CCR7 and excluded terminally differentiated effector memory CD45RA+ cells. Profiled with immunoSEQ multiplex PCR; TCRdb holds only in-frame clones, not every one. This table holds hundreds of thousands of clones, about 95% found once. The sequenced sample consisted of naive CD8+ T cells sorted from blood. The origin of the receptors is a woman aged 25-40 years in good health.

This chain links TRBV5-1 with TRBJ2-2, with a possible D match to TRBD2 (5 bases). Germline lookup yields CDR1 SGHRS and CDR2 YFSETQ. The germline V and J ends were trimmed by 6 bases and 0 bases, with 12 bases remaining between them. CDR3 length: 15 residues. This chain's CDR3 is CASTVARANTGELFF. The CDR3 DNA sequence: TGCGCCAGCACTGTAGCGCGAGCGAACACCGGGGAGCTGTTTTTT. Combining the CDR3 with reference TRBV5-1 and TRBJ2-2 gives the whole variable domain KAGVTQTPRYLIKTRGQQVTLSCSPISGHRSVSWYQQTPGQGLQFLFEYFSETQRNKGNFPGRFSGRQFSNSRSEMNVSTLELGDSALYLCASTVARANTGELFFGEGSRLTVL.

The chain uses TRBV19 and TRBJ2-7; possible D gene TRBD2, 5 bases. The CDR3 has 17 amino acids. The ends were cut back, 4 bases at V and 0 bases at J, with 19 bases in the middle. CDR1 and CDR2 from the germline V gene are LNHDA and SQIVND (reference sequence). The CDR3 region is CASSRPPSPRGSYEQYF. The CDR3 DNA follows: TGTGCCAGTAGTAGACCCCCTAGCCCCCGTGGCTCCTACGAGCAGTACTTC.

The chain recombines TRBV12-5 with TRBJ2-7; perhaps D is TRBD1 or TRBD2 (5 bases each). The CDR3 is made up of 16 amino acids. The germline V gene encodes CDR1 LGHNT and CDR2 FRNRAP. V lost 8 bases and J 1 base, leaving 21 bases between the germline ends. This chain's CDR3 is CASPFWGRLESYEQYF. CDR3 in DNA: TGTGCTAGTCCCTTCTGGGGACGGCTCGAGTCCTACGAGCAGTACTTC.

V is TRBV5-1 and J is TRBJ2-1, with 7 nucleotides matching TRBD1. V gave up 3 bases and J gave up 10 bases; unmatched junction bases: 4. Germline loops: CDR1 SGHRS, CDR2 YFSETQ. CDR3 length: 12 residues. The CDR3 spells CASSSGTVEQFF. CDR3 DNA sequence: TGCGCCAGCAGCTCCGGGACAGTGGAGCAGTTCTTC.

The V call is TRBV7-9, the J call TRBJ2-1; 8 bases are a match to TRBD2. The CDR3 extends over 15 amino acids. Germline V gene lookup returns CDR1 SEHNR and CDR2 FQNEAQ (reference sequence). J was trimmed by 8 bases and V by 6 bases; bases with no gene match: 12. The CDR3 DNA reads as TGTGCCAGCAGGCTCCCGGGACTAGTAGACCATGAGCAGTTCTTC. It encodes CASRLPGLVDHEQFF.

This sequence joins TRBV10-1 and TRBJ2-3, with D possibly matching TRBD2 (6 bases). Trimming stripped 0 bases from V and 3 bases from J, with 16 bases between. The CDR3 covers 17 residues. Germline V lookup: CDR1 WNHNN, CDR2 SYGVQD (reference sequence). CDR3 nucleotide sequence: TGCGCCAGCAGTGAGTCGAGAACGGGACGGGGGACAGATACGCAGTATTTT. It codes for CASSESRTGRGTDTQYF.

The chain carries TRBV28 and TRBJ2-5; D remains unclear. V lost 1 base, J lost 0 bases, and 18 bases lay in between. There are 18 residues in the CDR3. Germline V gene lookup returns CDR1 MDHEN and CDR2 SYDVKM. In DNA form, the CDR3 reads TGTGCCAGCAGTTTATCCACCCTAGGGCATTCCTACCAAGAGACCCAGTACTTC. Translation gives CASSLSTLGHSYQETQYF.

The rearrangement joins TRBV27 to TRBJ1-1; unclear D gene. Germline lookup yields CDR1 MNHEY and CDR2 SMNVEV (reference sequence). This CDR3 region has 15 residues. With 0 bases removed from V and 1 base from J, the gap between germline ends came to 9 bases. The CDR3 sequence: CASSLSEHQNTEAFF. CDR3 DNA sequence: TGTGCCAGCAGTTTATCGGAACACCAGAACACTGAAGCTTTCTTT.

The J gene is TRBJ2-7, the V gene TRBV10-3; TRBD1 agrees at 11 bases. The CDR3 covers 15 residues. V was pared by 7 bases and J by 4 bases, with 9 bases of the junction left unmatched. CDR1 is ENHRY, CDR2 SYGVKD, per germline. The CDR3 coding sequence is TGTGCCATCACATCTCCGGGACAGGGGGGTTACGAGCAGTACTTC. This sequence encodes CAITSPGQGGYEQYF.

The chain combines TRBV5-6 with TRBJ1-1, with D unclear. V was cut by 3 bases and J by 7 bases, with 16 bases left in between. The CDR3 has 14 residues. The V gene's germline CDR1 is SGHDT and CDR2 YYEEEE. The CDR3 DNA reads TGTGCCAGCAGCTCAGAGGTCGGCAGAGATGAAGCTTTCTTT. It encodes CASSSEVGRDEAFF.

The chain uses TRBV11-2 and TRBJ2-1; 7 bases are a match to TRBD1. The CDR3 consists of 15 residues. V shed 4 bases, J shed 5 bases, and the junction held 8 bases outside the gene matches. Per the germline V gene, CDR1 is SGHAT and CDR2 is FQNNGV. CDR3 coding DNA: TGTGCCAGCAGCTCGGCCGCAGGGGGAAACAATGAGCAGTTCTTC. It translates to CASSSAAGGNNEQFF.

The chain recombines TRBV13 with TRBJ2-4; TRBD1 matches 8 bases. CDR3 length: 14 residues. Trimming removed 3 bases from V and 15 bases from J; junction bases left unmatched: 13. Germline lookup yields CDR1 PRHDT and CDR2 FYEKMQ (reference sequence). The CDR3: CASSLTPPGQVLYF. The CDR3 nucleotides are TGTGCCAGCAGCTTGACACCGCCGGGACAGGTATTGTACTTC. Full variable domain (remainder filled in from reference TRBV13 and TRBJ2-4): AAGVIQSPRHLIKEKRETATLKCYPIPRHDTVYWYQQGPGQDPQFLISFYEKMQSDKGSIPDRFSAQQFSDYHSELNMSSLELGDSALYFCASSLTPPGQVLYFGAGTRLSVL.

The chain couples TRBV27 to TRBJ2-1; 11 bases agree with TRBD2. Germline V CDR1 and CDR2: MNHEY, SMNVEV (reference sequence). Trimming at V came to 3 bases and at J to 4 bases, leaving 17 bases not matched to a gene. There are 20 residues in the CDR3. The CDR3 nucleotides are TGTGCCAGCAGTTTGTCGGGACCGCTAGCGGGAGGACCTCAATACAATGAGCAGTTCTTC. Protein product: CASSLSGPLAGGPQYNEQFF.

V usage is TRBV13 and J usage is TRBJ2-3, with 12 bases that match TRBD2. Germline V CDR1 and CDR2: PRHDT, FYEKMQ (reference sequence). This CDR3 comprises 15 residues. Trimming cost V 5 bases and J 6 bases; bases outside gene matches: 6. The CDR3 loop is CASSHRLAGDDTQYF. The CDR3 region has the DNA TGTGCCAGCAGCCACAGACTAGCGGGAGACGATACGCAGTATTTT. The full variable domain, completed using reference TRBV13 and TRBJ2-3, is AAGVIQSPRHLIKEKRETATLKCYPIPRHDTVYWYQQGPGQDPQFLISFYEKMQSDKGSIPDRFSAQQFSDYHSELNMSSLELGDSALYFCASSHRLAGDDTQYFGPGTRLTVL.

The chain uses TRBV11-2 and TRBJ2-7, with 7 bases identical to TRBD2. Germline CDR1 reads SGHAT; CDR2 reads FQNNGV. After removal of 1 base from V and 5 bases from J, the junction contained 2 bases not matched to a gene. The CDR3 runs to 13 residues. The chain's CDR3 is CASSLAGGDEQYF. The CDR3, as DNA: TGTGCCAGCAGCTTAGCGGGAGGAGACGAGCAGTACTTC.

The gene calls are TRBV14 and TRBJ2-1; D perhaps matches TRBD1 (5 bases). The CDR3 sequence is 16 residues long. CDR1 and CDR2 (germline): SGHDN, FVKESK. V was shortened by 1 base and J by 0 bases, with 10 bases between the two germline ends. The CDR3 loop is CASSQVSGISYNEQFF. CDR3 DNA sequence: TGTGCCAGCAGCCAAGTATCAGGGATCTCCTACAATGAGCAGTTCTTC.

The rearrangement links TRBV5-4 to TRBJ2-5; 11 nucleotides align to TRBD1. Germline-derived CDR1 and CDR2 are SGHNT and YYREEE (reference sequence). The CDR3 loop spans 12 amino acids. The V segment lost 4 bases and the J segment 13 bases; nucleotides outside the gene matches: 6. The CDR3 loop is CASSEGTGGRYF. As DNA, the CDR3 is TGTGCCAGCAGCGAAGGGACAGGGGGTCGGTACTTC.

J is TRBJ2-7 and V is TRBV15, with 11 positions matching TRBD2. CDR1 and CDR2 (germline): LNHNV, YYDKDF (reference sequence). The CDR3 is 15 residues long. The J segment lost 0 bases and the V segment lost 4 bases, leaving 2 bases of the junction unmatched. The CDR3 region has the DNA TGTGCCACCAGCATCCTAGCGGGAGGCTCCTACGAGCAGTACTTC. Its protein product is CATSILAGGSYEQYF.

This clone came up once. This chain links TRBV7-8 with TRBJ2-5; D is undetermined. Deletions cut 2 bases from V and 2 bases from J, with 0 bases between. This CDR3 is built from 11 residues. CDR1 SGHVS and CDR2 FQNEAQ come from the germline V gene. The CDR3 is CASSLQETQYF. CDR3 bases: TGTGCCAGCAGCTTACAAGAGACCCAGTACTTC.

This chain joins TRBV15 and TRBJ2-1; D is ambiguous. CDR3 size: 12 residues. V lost 5 bases and J lost 7, with 9 bases in between. CDR1 is LNHNV, CDR2 YYDKDF, per germline (reference sequence). The CDR3 DNA reads TGTGCCACCAGCTCACACGGTAATGAGCAGTTCTTC. It codes for CATSSHGNEQFF. The full variable domain, rest sourced from reference TRBV15 and TRBJ2-1, is DAMVIQNPRYQVTQFGKPVTLSCSQTLNHNVMYWYQQKSSQAPKLLFHYYDKDFNNEADTPDNFQSRRPNTSFCFLDIRSPGLGDTAMYLCATSSHGNEQFFGPGTRLTVL.

The V and J genes are TRBV11-2 and TRBJ2-7, with D possibly TRBD2 on 6 matching bases. Germline lookup yields CDR1 SGHAT and CDR2 FQNNGV. The CDR3 covers 15 residues. V lost 2 bases, J lost 3 bases, and 14 bases lay in between. The CDR3, as DNA: TGTGCCAGCAGCTTAATGGGCGGGAACCACTACGAGCAGTACTTC. This encodes CASSLMGGNHYEQYF.

The chain couples TRBV6-6 to TRBJ2-7; 7 nucleotides agree with TRBD2. The CDR3 sequence is 14 residues long. Per the germline V gene, CDR1 is MNHNY and CDR2 is SVGAGI (reference sequence). V was pared by 2 bases and J by 3 bases, with 4 bases of the junction left unmatched. This chain's CDR3 is CASSYGGSHYEQYF. CDR3 DNA: TGTGCCAGCAGTTACGGCGGGAGCCACTACGAGCAGTACTTC.

The chain recombines TRBV29-1 with TRBJ2-1; no clear D gene. V lost 7 bases, J lost 3 bases, and 19 bases lay in between. The CDR3 contains 15 residues. Germline assignment: CDR1 SQVTM and CDR2 ANQGSEA. The chain's CDR3 is CSAEFPVQNYNEQFF. The CDR3 DNA reads as TGCAGCGCCGAATTCCCGGTCCAGAACTACAATGAGCAGTTCTTC.